The clone carrying this TCR beta chain was seen a handful of times. Its antigen remains unknown. This specimen belongs to a study of early T cells in non-severe SARS-CoV-2 infection. Study information: RNA in bulk from unsorted whole blood was sequenced, and chains were unpaired.

Study-wide findings and caveats: In VDJdb matching, anti-spike CD8 responses were favored while private and CD4 specificities went missing.

cDNA molecules, individually, were tagged with unique molecular identifiers. TCRdb analysed the 5' RACE reads with MiXCR anew, one entry per CDR3 protein. Of about 90,000 distinct CDR3 sequences in the sample, more than 10% were seen once. The sample consisted of whole blood, taken at baseline. The sequence came from an adult who was a healthcare worker with PCR-confirmed SARS-CoV-2 infection or an uninfected control (not recorded which).

CDR3 region: CASSDSQGPLAIYEQYF. The CDR3 bases are TGTGCCAGCAGCGACTCGCAGGGTCCCCTTGCCATCTACGAGCAGTACTTC. This chain joins TRBV9 and TRBJ2-7; perhaps TRBD1 as D (5 bases). V gave up 3 bases and J gave up 3 bases, with 22 bases separating them. Germline V gene sequence: CDR1 SGDLS, CDR2 YYNGEE. CDR3 length: 17 amino acids. The whole variable domain, filled in from reference TRBV9 and TRBJ2-7, reads DSGVTQTPKHLITATGQRVTLRCSPRSGDLSVYWYQQSLDQGLQFLIQYYNGEERAKGNILERFSAQQFPDLHSELNLSSLELGDSALYFCASSDSQGPLAIYEQYFGPGTRLTVT.